This T cell receptor beta chain was sequenced for a study of T cell responses to AZD1222 COVID-19 vaccine. Study findings and constraints: None of the repertoires were sampled until the peak T cell response had passed. Unmutated variant regions reportedly attract nearly half of all spike-specific TCRs. Only a handful of AZD1222 recipients, roughly six in all, had baseline seropositivity. Clonal diversity may have been underestimated in mostly white British donors.

To note about this clone: Its antigen remains unknown. Mismatch with germline at one junction end may stem from a read error.

Only in-frame clones appear in the TCRdb table, and some are missing; sequencing was by immunoSEQ multiplex PCR. The repertoire has 70,000 to 90,000 clones, 75% to 90% of them found once; the top ten carry over 2%. The CDR3 totals 16 residues. The V gene's germline CDR1 is SGHNT and CDR2 YYREEE (reference sequence). The receptor was derived from an adult in good health. V and J are TRBV5-4 and TRBJ1-2; TRBD1 might be the D (6 bases). The material was peripheral blood, obtained on day 0 of AZD1222 vaccination. The CDR3 reads CARSLDGAGGAGGYTF. The DNA for the CDR3 is TGTGCCCGCAGCTTGGATGGGGCGGGGGGCGCGGGAGGCTACACCTTC.